This T cell receptor beta chain came from a study of blood T cell repertoires in COVID-19 (dated by TCRdb to 2020 to 2022). For the wider study: Samples covering the acute and convalescent phases of COVID-19 were provided by collaborators in the United States, Italy and Spain. The material from the prospective study consisted of cDNA or gDNA derived from T cells, B-cell-depleted T cells, or PBMCs. Deeply sampled blood TCRbeta repertoires from subjects exposed to, actively infected with, or recovered from COVID-19 were included in the dataset. The repertoires were made available in a free public database intended to serve as a resource for research on the immune response to SARS-CoV-2. The samples were drawn from two sources: the first 160 participants of the ongoing ImmuneRACE study, and fewer than 1,500 subjects contributed by 6 global collaborators. Sample metadata almost always included a de-identified subject ID, COVID-19 status, age in years and sex. HLA class I and class II types, where available, came from metadata supplied by the sample provider rather than from assay-based typing. Study-wide conclusions, independent of this receptor: The quantity of clinical and demographic metadata differed by source and by participant and was supplied without curation.

Each collaborating institution followed its own protocols to collect whole blood in K2EDTA tubes. For TCRbeta analysis, collaborators shipped samples as frozen whole blood, isolated PBMCs, or DNA extracted from either of those sample types. Trimming takes 0 bases from V and 6 bases from J, and the germline ends sit 18 bases apart. CDR3 length: 17 amino acids, cysteine to phenylalanine. The CDR3 DNA has 51 bases and is translated from base 1. The germline V gene provides CDR1 SGHRS and CDR2 YFSETQ. The immunoSEQ Assay, a bias-controlled multiplex PCR, was used to amplify TCRbeta CDR3 regions from genomic DNA. The authors' pipeline ran thus. Nucleated cell counts per sample were estimated from amplification of reference gene primers within the assay. Sequence reads were collapsed and filtered to measure the absolute abundance of every unique TCRbeta CDR3 rearrangement. For each sample, productive Simpson clonality was calculated as the square root of Simpson's diversity index across productive rearrangements. TCRdb carries this immuneACCESS record with in-frame sequences only. Its versions omit some clonotypes, under half of them owing to an unresolved V gene in the studies checked, with the rest unexplained. That table furnishes V, J and clone size, whereas the DNA furnished D and trimming. The sample table lists roughly 80,000 clones, roughly 79% of them with a count of one. Roughly 15% of the sample is in the top ten clones.

A word on this clone: Its antigen is unknown. Base-call qualities are not available, and no considerably larger clone is one nucleotide away.

The receptor's source is a human donor in a cohort sampled during active COVID-19. The source material was peripheral blood. The sequence is built from TRBV5-1 and TRBJ2-2, and perhaps TRBD2 as D gene, on 7 matching bases. The encoded CDR3 is CASSLVGPGGPSGELFF. The nucleotide sequence is TGCGCCAGCAGCTTGGTGGGTCCCGGGGGGCCTTCCGGGGAGCTGTTTTTT.